This TCR beta chain is from a study of identifying expanded T cells in peripheral blood (dated by TCRdb to about 2019). About the full investigation: Technical replicates were generated by sequencing separate aliquots of the same genomic DNA pool, and four replicates were compared pairwise. General conclusions and limits of the study: It was expected by the authors that biological variance in healthy repertoires might increase further over much longer intervals, such as months to years. Across all healthy donors, variance in clone template counts between roughly two-week samples was found to increase significantly with total template count. Between technical replicates the binomial model flagged roughly 1.1 differentially abundant clones, whereas over roughly 2 weeks the binomial model flagged about 16.4 and over about four weeks approximately 20. The beta-binomial model significantly reduced the number of clones called differentially abundant and the false-positive rate across all healthy-donor time intervals.

About this clone itself: Its antigen remains unidentified. Compared with germline, one end of the junction differs, possibly owing to a read error.

During the collection period, no immune events, such as infections, were documented for the healthy donors. Blood repertoires from healthy donors were used as a training cohort for calibrating time-dependent variance in a beta-binomial model of differential abundance of T-cell clones. The training cohort was composed of roughly 10 healthy donors, 3 female and 7 male. The donors were between about 25 and 70 years old, with an average age of about 40 years. Obtained from a commercial supplier, whole blood was collected from each healthy donor at three time points set around two weeks apart. For immunosequencing, genomic DNA was extracted from whole blood that had not been sorted. The immunoSEQ Assay, which relies on bias-controlled multiplex PCR amplification of genomic DNA, was used to profile TCRbeta CDR3 regions. The study's processing was this. The absolute abundance of each unique TCRbeta CDR3 region was quantified after sequences were collapsed and filtered. Differential abundance was assessed using a binomial (Fisher-equivalent) model and a beta-binomial model in which time-dependent variance fitted from healthy donors was added. Clones with fewer than 5 combined templates were excluded, and clones with Benjamini-Hochberg FDR below 0.01 were called differentially abundant. Using the form v = (b*log(k)+a)^2, the beta-binomial variance was modeled as a function of the total template count across the two samples. Held by TCRdb, this immuneACCESS table contains in-frame sequences only and omits some clones. Under half of the omission traces to an unresolved V gene where checked; the cause of the rest is unknown. From that table come the V and J calls and clone size; the DNA was used to work out D and trimming. The sample table shows tens of thousands of clones, and roughly 84% are seen once. About 18% of the sample lies in the top ten.

The CDR3 covers 14 residues, taking in both the cysteine and the phenylalanine. CDR3 DNA only is kept here, 42 bases in frame from base 1. Reading the germline V gene (reference sequence) gives CDR1 SSHAT and CDR2 FNYEAQ. The chain uses TRBV7-7 and TRBJ2-3; TRBD2 agrees with 10 junctional bases. This clonotype was sampled from a person aged 18 to 75 in good health. The sample consisted of blood. The sequence in DNA is TGTGCTAGCAGCTTAGGGACTAGCGCAGATACGCAGTATTTT. This sequence encodes CASSLGTSADTQYF.